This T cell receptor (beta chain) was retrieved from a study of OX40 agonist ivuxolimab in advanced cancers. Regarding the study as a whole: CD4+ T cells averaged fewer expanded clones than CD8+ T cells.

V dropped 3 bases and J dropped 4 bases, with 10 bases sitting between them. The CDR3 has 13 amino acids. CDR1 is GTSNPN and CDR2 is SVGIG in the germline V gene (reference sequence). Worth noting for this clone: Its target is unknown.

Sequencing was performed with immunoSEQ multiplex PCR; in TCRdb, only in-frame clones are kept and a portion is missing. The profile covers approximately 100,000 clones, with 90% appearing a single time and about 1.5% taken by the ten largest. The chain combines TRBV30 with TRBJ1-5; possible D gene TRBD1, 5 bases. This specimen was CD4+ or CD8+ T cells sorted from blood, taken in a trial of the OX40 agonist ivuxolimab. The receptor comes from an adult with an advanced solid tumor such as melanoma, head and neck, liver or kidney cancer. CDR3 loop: CAWSGGFNQPQHF. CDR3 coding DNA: TGTGCCTGGAGCGGGGGTTTTAATCAGCCCCAGCATTTT. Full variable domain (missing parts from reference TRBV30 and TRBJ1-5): SQTIHQWPATLVQPVGSPLSLECTVEGTSNPNLYWYRQAAGRGLQLLFYSVGIGQISSEVPQNLSASRPQDRQFILSSKKLLLSDSGFYLCAWSGGFNQPQHFGDGTRLSIL.